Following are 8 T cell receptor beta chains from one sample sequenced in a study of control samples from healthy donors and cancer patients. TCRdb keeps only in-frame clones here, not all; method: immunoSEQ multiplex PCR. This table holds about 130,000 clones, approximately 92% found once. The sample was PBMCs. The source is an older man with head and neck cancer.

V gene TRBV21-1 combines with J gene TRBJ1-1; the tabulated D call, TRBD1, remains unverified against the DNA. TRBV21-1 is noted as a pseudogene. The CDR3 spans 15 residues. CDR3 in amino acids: CANDRGQGSDTEAFF. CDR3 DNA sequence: TGTGCCAACGACCGCGGACAGGGGTCGGACACTGAAGCTTTCTTT.

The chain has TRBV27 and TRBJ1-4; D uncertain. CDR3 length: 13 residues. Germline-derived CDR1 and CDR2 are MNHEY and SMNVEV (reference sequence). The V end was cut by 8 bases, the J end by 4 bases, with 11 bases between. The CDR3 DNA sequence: TGTGCCAGCTCTAGGGTTTTTAATGAAAAACTGTTTTTT. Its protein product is CASSRVFNEKLFF.

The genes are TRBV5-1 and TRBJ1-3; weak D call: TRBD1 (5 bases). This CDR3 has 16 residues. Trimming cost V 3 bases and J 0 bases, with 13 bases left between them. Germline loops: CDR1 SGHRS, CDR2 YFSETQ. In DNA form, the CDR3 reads TGCGCCAGCAGCTCCAGGGACGGCCCCTCTGGAAACACCATATATTTT. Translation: CASSSRDGPSGNTIYF.

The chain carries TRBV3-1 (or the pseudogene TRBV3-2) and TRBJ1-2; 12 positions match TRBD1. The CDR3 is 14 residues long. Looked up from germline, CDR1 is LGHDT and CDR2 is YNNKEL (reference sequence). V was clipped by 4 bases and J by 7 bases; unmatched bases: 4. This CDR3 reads CASSLGQGALGYTF. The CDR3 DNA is TGTGCCAGCAGCCTGGGACAGGGGGCTCTTGGCTACACCTTC.

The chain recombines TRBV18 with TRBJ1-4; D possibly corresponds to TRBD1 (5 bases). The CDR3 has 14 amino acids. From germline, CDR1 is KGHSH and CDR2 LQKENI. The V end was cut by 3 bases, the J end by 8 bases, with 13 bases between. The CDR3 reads CASSPGTREEKLFF. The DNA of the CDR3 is TGTGCCAGCTCACCCGGGACCCGAGAAGAAAAACTGTTTTTT.

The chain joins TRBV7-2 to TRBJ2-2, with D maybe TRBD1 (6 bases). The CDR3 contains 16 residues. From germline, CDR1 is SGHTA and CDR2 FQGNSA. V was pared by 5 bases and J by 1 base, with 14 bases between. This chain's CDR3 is CASSLQGIRNTGELFF. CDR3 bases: TGTGCCAGCAGCCTACAGGGAATCCGGAACACCGGGGAGCTGTTTTTT.

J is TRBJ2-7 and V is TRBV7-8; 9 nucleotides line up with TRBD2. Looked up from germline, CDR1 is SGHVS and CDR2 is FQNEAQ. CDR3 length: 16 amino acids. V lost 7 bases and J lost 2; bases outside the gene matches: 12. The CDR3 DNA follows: TGTGCCAGCACCCAAGGAGGGCTAGCGGGGACCTACGAGCAGTACTTC. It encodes CASTQGGLAGTYEQYF. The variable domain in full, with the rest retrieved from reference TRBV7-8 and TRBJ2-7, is GAGVSQSPRYKVAKRGQDVALRCDPISGHVSLFWYQQALGQGPEFLTYFQNEAQLDKSGLPSDRFFAERPEGSVSTLKIQRTQQEDSAVYLCASTQGGLAGTYEQYFGPGTRLTVT.

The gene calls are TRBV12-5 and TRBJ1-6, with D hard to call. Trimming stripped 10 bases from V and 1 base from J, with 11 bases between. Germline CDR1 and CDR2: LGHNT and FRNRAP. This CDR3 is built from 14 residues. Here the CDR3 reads CATTQGSYNSPLHF. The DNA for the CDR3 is TGTGCTACCACCCAAGGGTCCTATAATTCACCCCTCCACTTT.